A selection of T cell receptor beta chains follows, all from one sample in a study of cytomegalovirus exposure and HLA in healthy donors. The repertoire was sequenced with immunoSEQ multiplex PCR; TCRdb's copy has only in-frame clones and lacks some. The repertoire consists of 150,000 to 200,000 clones, with 79% occurring once and the leading ten covering 4.4%. Sample: PBMCs. These TCRs come from a woman aged 25 to 39 in good health and CMV-seropositive. Each CDR3 is given with its conserved first and last residue. Fields, in order: D gene, V gene, clone size, J gene, CDR3 DNA, CDR3 protein. D genes are given only for firm matches. Rows may omit the clone size; those that give it use once, few, many or a size class.

NA	TRBV29-1	once	TRBJ1-1	TGCAGCGCGTCCGGGGTTCTGGGCACTGAAGCTTTCTTT	CSASGVLGTEAFF
TRBD1	TRBV5-4	few	TRBJ1-2	TGTGCCAGCAGCCAGACTCAACTGACAGGGAGAATCGGCTACACCTTC	CASSQTQLTGRIGYTF
NA	TRBV6-6	once	TRBJ1-4	TGTGCCAGCAGTTCTAGGACTGCAACTAATGAAAAACTGTTTTTT	CASSSRTATNEKLFF
NA	TRBV29-1	NA	TRBJ1-2	TGCAGCGTTGAACCCCCCTCCGGGAACCCTTTAACCTATGGCTACACCTTC	CSVEPPSGNPLTYGYTF
NA	TRBV4-3	NA	TRBJ2-7	TGCGCCAGCAGCCAAACGGGGGACAGCTCCTCCTACGAGCAGTACTTC	CASSQTGDSSSYEQYF
NA	TRBV10-2	NA	TRBJ2-7	TGCGCCAGCAGCCCCCGCGGGGTAGCCTACGAGCAGTACTTC	CASSPRGVAYEQYF
NA	TRBV6-1	NA	TRBJ1-1	TGTGCCAGCAGTGAAAGGGGAAGTTACACTGAAGCTTTCTTT	CASSERGSYTEAFF
NA	TRBV5-4	NA	TRBJ2-7	TGTGCCAGCAGCTTTGGGGCTTCGATCTCCTACGAGCAGTACTTC	CASSFGASISYEQYF
TRBD1	TRBV5-1	NA	TRBJ1-1	TGCGCCAGCAGCTGGAGGGACAGGGAAAACACTGAAGCTTTCTTT	CASSWRDRENTEAFF
TRBD1	TRBV30	few	TRBJ1-3	TGTGCCTGGGGCCCCTGGACAGGAGCTGGAAACACCATATATTTT	CAWGPWTGAGNTIYF
NA	TRBV19	NA	TRBJ2-3	TGTGCCAGTAGTATGGGGGCAGCGCCTAGGTCAGATACGCAGTATTTT	CASSMGAAPRSDTQYF
NA	TRBV27	NA	TRBJ2-3	TGTGCCAGCAGGGCAGGTCTGAGCACAGATACGCAGTATTTT	CASRAGLSTDTQYF
TRBD1	TRBV4-1	NA	TRBJ1-6	TGCGCCAGCAGCCAAGTATACAGGGGGCGAGCCAATTCACCCCTCCACTTT	CASSQVYRGRANSPLHF
NA	TRBV7-2	NA	TRBJ1-1	TGTGCCAGCAGCTCTGCCCGGGACACTGAAGCTTTCTTT	CASSSARDTEAFF
TRBD2	TRBV4-1	NA	TRBJ2-6	TGCGCCAGCAGCCAAGAAATAGCGGGGGGCTTTGGGGCCAACGTCCTGACTTTC	CASSQEIAGGFGANVLTF
NA	TRBV4-3	NA	TRBJ1-1	TGCGCCAGCAGCCGGGGGCGGACTGAAGCTTTCTTT	CASSRGRTEAFF
TRBD2	TRBV27	once	TRBJ2-3	TGTGCCAGCAGTTTTGGAGGTCAGACTAGCGAGCACACAGATACGCAGTATTTT	CASSFGGQTSEHTDTQYF
TRBD1	TRBV19	NA	TRBJ2-4	TGTGCCAGTAGTTCGGGGGACAGGGGGTATTGGGGCATTCAGTACTTC	CASSSGDRGYWGIQYF
TRBD1	TRBV5-4	NA	TRBJ2-3	TGTGCCAGCAGTCCAGGGGGTCGCACAGATACGCAGTATTTT	CASSPGGRTDTQYF
TRBD1	TRBV2	NA	TRBJ1-2	TGTGCCAGCAGGGGGGACAGCGGGTATGCTGGCTACACCTTC	CASRGDSGYAGYTF
NA	TRBV4-3	NA	TRBJ2-1	TGCGCCAGCAGCGCCAGAACTAGGGGGGGGTACAATGAGCAGTTCTTC	CASSARTRGGYNEQFF
NA	TRBV6-1	NA	TRBJ1-6	TGTGCCAGCAGTGAATCGCCCCTCCACTTT	CASSESPLHF
NA	TRBV4-1	NA	TRBJ1-2	TGCGCCAGCAGCCAAGATGGTTGGACTGCGGAGACCTTC	CASSQDGWTAETF
NA	TRBV6-1	few	TRBJ1-2	TGTGCCAGCAGTGAAAGGGGCTATGGCTACACCTTC	CASSERGYGYTF
NA	TRBV11-3	NA	TRBJ2-1	TGTGCCAGCAGCTTAGATTATTCCACCAACACGTTCTTC	CASSLDYSTNTFF
TRBD2	TRBV2	NA	TRBJ2-5	TGTGCCAGCCCACCGGGACTAGCGGGAGACGGAGAGACCCAGTACTTC	CASPPGLAGDGETQYF
TRBD2	TRBV12-5	NA	TRBJ2-3	TGTGCTAGTGGTCCGGGGACTAGCGGGGGGGTCACAGATACGCAGTATTTT	CASGPGTSGGVTDTQYF
TRBD1	TRBV7-2	NA	TRBJ2-3	TGTGCCAGCAGCCCTTTTGGGACAGGGGGCGATACGCAGTATTTT	CASSPFGTGGDTQYF
TRBD1	TRBV6-5	once	TRBJ1-2	TGTGCCAGCAGCCCCACCCTGGGACAGACCTATGGCTACACCTTC	CASSPTLGQTYGYTF
TRBD1	TRBV6-6	NA	TRBJ2-7	TGTGCCAGCAGTTACGTGGGGACAGCCTACCAACACTTC	CASSYVGTAYQHF
TRBD2	TRBV4-1	NA	TRBJ2-1	TGCGCCAGCAGCCAACCCGGGACTAGCGGGAGACACGAGCAGTTCTTC	CASSQPGTSGRHEQFF
TRBD1	TRBV10-2	once	TRBJ2-7	TGCGCCAGCAGTGAGCCGGGACAGGGGGGCTACGAGCAGTACTTC	CASSEPGQGGYEQYF
TRBD2	TRBV7-6	NA	TRBJ2-7	TGTGCCAGCAGCCCAACTAGCGACTATATCTCCTACGAGCAGTACTTC	CASSPTSDYISYEQYF
TRBD1	TRBV6-4	NA	TRBJ1-5	TGTGCCAGCCGCGGGACAGTCTCCCTCGTCAAGCATTTT	CASRGTVSLVKHF
TRBD2	TRBV7-2	NA	TRBJ2-3	TGTGCCAGCGGGGGGGGTCAAGCGGGGCTTAGCACAGATACGCAGTATTTT	CASGGGQAGLSTDTQYF
NA	TRBV6-5	NA	TRBJ2-7	TGTGCCAGCAGTTACAAGTTACACTACGAGCAGTACTTC	CASSYKLHYEQYF
NA	TRBV4-3	NA	TRBJ2-7	TGCGCCAGCAGCCTACGGGGAGCGCACGAGCAGTACTTC	CASSLRGAHEQYF
TRBD2	TRBV6-1	NA	TRBJ2-3	TGTGCCAGCTCGAGTGGGGGGGACACAGATACGCAGTATTTT	CASSSGGDTDTQYF
NA	TRBV7-9	NA	TRBJ2-3	TGTGCCAGCAGCCACCGGGGCAGGGGCGATACGCAGTATTTT	CASSHRGRGDTQYF
TRBD2	TRBV7-2	NA	TRBJ2-7	TGTGCCAGCAGAAAAGGGACTAGCGGGAGGATTTACGAGCAGTACTTC	CASRKGTSGRIYEQYF
TRBD2	TRBV5-4	NA	TRBJ2-5	TGTGCCAGCAGCTCGGGACTAGCGGGGCAAGAGACCCAGTACTTC	CASSSGLAGQETQYF
NA	TRBV5-8	NA	TRBJ2-7	TGTGCCAGCAGCCCGGGACACTCCTACGAGCAGTACTTC	CASSPGHSYEQYF